Below are 10 T cell receptor beta chains sequenced from a single sample in a study of a mutant IDH1 vaccine in newly diagnosed glioma. Some clones are missing from TCRdb's copy, which holds only in-frame ones; the method was immunoSEQ multiplex PCR. The table lists around 42,000 clones, 80% to 90% of them singletons. These receptors have no identified antigens. As to time point: week 5, during vaccination. Vaccine doses each comprised 300 ug of mutant IDH1 20-mer peptide, with topical imiquimod. Specimen: PBMCs, collected from a glioma patient whose treatment included an IDH1 peptide vaccine. The receptors originated from a man between 35 and 55 years old with glioma.

This chain links TRBV5-6 with TRBJ2-7, with 7 bases lining up with TRBD2. V lost 7 bases to trimming and J lost 1 base; unmatched junction nucleotides: 5. Germline CDR1 reads SGHDT; CDR2 reads YYEEEE. CDR3 size: 13 residues. The CDR3 DNA is TGTGCCAGCTTTACGGGGGGTTCCTACGAGCAGTACTTC. This sequence encodes CASFTGGSYEQYF.

The V call is TRBV6-6, the J call TRBJ2-3, with TRBD2 identical over 9 bases. The CDR3 consists of 15 residues. V lost 6 bases and J lost 4; bases outside the gene matches: 8. Germline CDR1 and CDR2: MNHNY and SVGAGI (reference sequence). The chain's CDR3 is CASRISGSRPDTQYF. Written as DNA, the CDR3 is TGTGCCAGCAGAATTAGCGGGAGTCGGCCAGATACGCAGTATTTT.

The genes are TRBV4-2 and TRBJ2-4; D possibly matches TRBD1 or TRBD2 (5 bases each). V was cut by 0 bases and J by 1 base, with 7 bases left in between. This CDR3 has 15 amino acids. The germline V gene has CDR1 LGHNA and CDR2 YNFKEQ. Here the CDR3 reads CASSQDREAKNIQYF. Here the CDR3 DNA reads TGTGCCAGCAGCCAAGACAGGGAGGCCAAAAACATTCAGTACTTC.

CDR3 sequence reads: CASSLFAGAVYNEQFF. The CDR3 DNA sequence: TGTGCCAGCAGCTTATTTGCGGGAGCCGTCTACAATGAGCAGTTCTTC. The gene calls are TRBV5-8 and TRBJ2-1; 7 nucleotides agree with TRBD2. This CDR3 is 16 amino acids long. J gave up 3 bases and V 2 bases, and 8 bases lay outside the gene matches. From germline, CDR1 is SGHTS and CDR2 YDEGEE.

The rearrangement links TRBV10-2 to TRBJ2-7, with D hard to call. The CDR3 contains 13 residues. V lost 4 bases and J 2 bases, leaving 9 bases between the germline ends. Germline assignment: CDR1 WSHSY and CDR2 SAAADI. This chain's CDR3 is CASSAPDTYEQYF. CDR3 bases: TGCGCCAGCAGTGCTCCAGACACCTACGAGCAGTACTTC.

V usage is TRBV10-3 and J usage is TRBJ2-5; 13 positions match TRBD2. The V and J ends lost 8 bases and 1 base, in that order; junction bases with no gene match: 4. The CDR3 sequence is 15 residues long. Germline assignment: CDR1 ENHRY and CDR2 SYGVKD. CDR3 in DNA: TGTGCCATCCGGGGGACTAGCGGGGCCCAAGAGACCCAGTACTTC. Amino acid sequence: CAIRGTSGAQETQYF.

V gene TRBV5-1 combines with J gene TRBJ1-2, with 7 bases fitting TRBD1. V was pared by 0 bases and J by 0 bases, with 5 bases of the junction left unmatched. Per the germline V gene, CDR1 is SGHRS and CDR2 is YFSETQ. There are 16 residues in the CDR3. CDR3 coding DNA: TGCGCCAGCAGCTTGGTAGGGGGCCCCGCTAACTATGGCTACACCTTC. It yields the protein CASSLVGGPANYGYTF.

J is TRBJ2-1 and V is TRBV9, with a possible D match to TRBD1 (5 bases). Deletions cut 0 bases from V and 4 bases from J, with 11 bases between. Germline V lookup: CDR1 SGDLS, CDR2 YYNGEE. There are 15 residues in the CDR3. Here the CDR3 reads CASSVDVGPYNEQFF. The CDR3 DNA sequence: TGTGCCAGCAGCGTAGACGTGGGGCCTTACAATGAGCAGTTCTTC.

The chain employs TRBV7-2 and TRBJ2-7; 7 bases line up with TRBD1. Trimming took 1 base from V and 2 from J; bases not matched to a gene: 5. Germline CDR1 reads SGHTA; CDR2 reads FQGNSA. This CDR3 region has 15 residues. The CDR3 spells CASSLDRGTTYEQYF. The DNA for the CDR3 is TGTGCCAGCAGCTTAGACAGGGGAACGACCTACGAGCAGTACTTC.

A few counts support this clone. This chain joins TRBV4-1 and TRBJ2-2, with D possibly TRBD2 on 6 matching bases. CDR1 is MGHRA, CDR2 YSYEKL, per germline. The CDR3 has 15 amino acids. V was cut by 4 bases and J by 5 bases, with 14 bases left in between. The CDR3 DNA reads TGCGCCAGCAGCCGGATAGATCGGGAGACCGGGGAGCTGTTTTTT. Protein sequence: CASSRIDRETGELFF.